These 9 T cell receptor beta chains were all obtained from the same sample, sequenced in a study of T cell clones after liver transplantation. Profiled with immunoSEQ multiplex PCR; TCRdb holds only in-frame clones, not every one. The data show some 23,000 clones, around three quarters seen once. The material was CD4+ T cells from blood, obtained before liver transplant. Receptors originate from a human donor who received a liver transplant.

This clone turned up a few times. The rearrangement links TRBV9 to TRBJ2-5; D not certain. CDR3 length: 13 residues. CDR1 is SGDLS and CDR2 is YYNGEE in the germline V gene. Trimming took 3 bases from V and 5 from J, leaving 11 bases between them. The CDR3 sequence: CASSALPGETQYF. The CDR3 DNA reads TGTGCCAGCAGCGCACTCCCCGGGGAGACCCAGTACTTC.

V usage is TRBV18 and J usage is TRBJ2-1, with unresolved D. The V end was cut by 0 bases, the J end by 7 bases, with 16 bases between. This CDR3 is built from 16 residues. Germline values: CDR1 KGHSH, CDR2 LQKENI. The CDR3 sequence: CASSPPISISPNEQFF. The CDR3 DNA is TGTGCCAGCTCACCACCAATCTCAATCTCCCCTAATGAGCAGTTCTTC.

This chain joins TRBV11-3 and TRBJ2-5; D is perhaps TRBD2 (6 bases). CDR1 is SGHNT and CDR2 is YENEEA in the germline V gene. This CDR3 is 13 amino acids long. Deletions cut 0 bases from V and 7 bases from J, with 9 bases between. The CDR3 nucleotides read TGTGCCAGCAGCTTAGAACTAGCACCGACCCAGTACTTC. It codes for CASSLELAPTQYF.

The rearrangement uses TRBV29-1 and TRBJ1-1; the D gene is possibly TRBD1 (5 bases). Trimming took off 6 bases at V and 1 base at J, with 15 bases between the two ends. The CDR3 extends over 14 amino acids. From germline, CDR1 is SQVTM and CDR2 ANQGSEA. DNA of the CDR3: TGCAGCGTGGCGACAGCGCCGGGGAACACTGAAGCTTTCTTT. As protein: CSVATAPGNTEAFF.

The gene calls are TRBV15 and TRBJ2-3, with D unresolved. Germline V gives CDR1 LNHNV, CDR2 YYDKDF (reference sequence). V was clipped by 2 bases and J by 0 bases, with 0 bases between them. This CDR3 contains 12 residues. The DNA of the CDR3 is TGTGCCACCAGCAGAAGCACAGATACGCAGTATTTT. The encoded protein is CATSRSTDTQYF. Based on the CDR3 plus reference TRBV15 and TRBJ2-3, the full variable domain is DAMVIQNPRYQVTQFGKPVTLSCSQTLNHNVMYWYQQKSSQAPKLLFHYYDKDFNNEADTPDNFQSRRPNTSFCFLDIRSPGLGDTAMYLCATSRSTDTQYFGPGTRLTVL.

This chain joins TRBV6-6 and TRBJ2-1, with D unclear. V gave up 2 bases and J gave up 7 bases, with 9 bases separating them. The CDR3 runs to 13 residues. Germline V CDR1 and CDR2: MNHNY, SVGAGI (reference sequence). The CDR3 DNA sequence: TGTGCCAGCAGTTACCCCCTTTTGAATGAGCAGTTCTTC. Translating it yields CASSYPLLNEQFF.

The CDR3, as DNA: TGTGCCAGCAGCTTAGGGTCGGGGAGCACCGGGGAGCTGTTTTTT. This sequence encodes CASSLGSGSTGELFF. V and J are TRBV7-9 and TRBJ2-2, with TRBD2 as a possible D gene (5 bases). The CDR3 length is 15 residues. The germline V gene has CDR1 SEHNR and CDR2 FQNEAQ (reference sequence). V gave up 1 base and J gave up 4 bases, with 10 bases separating them.

In its sample, this clone was seen once. The V gene is TRBV6-1, the J gene TRBJ1-1; 10 bases are shared with TRBD1. There are 15 residues in the CDR3. V shed 6 bases and J 7 bases; nucleotides not matched to a gene: 11. Per the germline V gene, CDR1 is MNHNS and CDR2 is SASEGT. CDR3 region: CASRRWGQGRDEAFF. CDR3 in DNA: TGTGCCAGCAGGCGATGGGGACAGGGGAGGGATGAAGCTTTCTTT.

The chain couples TRBV30 to TRBJ1-1, with a weak D call TRBD1 (6 bases). Per the germline V gene, CDR1 is GTSNPN and CDR2 is SVGIG (reference sequence). Trimming shortened V by 8 bases and J by 3 bases, and 13 bases separated the two germline ends. This CDR3 contains 12 residues. The CDR3 sequence is CAGGGGDTEAFF. Here the CDR3 DNA reads TGTGCCGGAGGAGGGGGGGACACTGAAGCTTTCTTT.